A single T cell receptor (beta chain) is shown here with its context. Its antigen is currently unknown. This entry comes from a study of high-grade serous ovarian cancer treatment subgroups. TCRdb's copy holds only in-frame clones and misses some; the assay was immunoSEQ multiplex PCR. Among around 30,000 clones, around 84% were seen once, and the ten largest hold under 2.5%. Findings and limits, study-wide: TCR relatedness rose with neoantigen level and trended with mutation load. These tumor repertoires lack spatial information from bulk sequencing. CDR1 and CDR2 were left unanalyzed; analyses focused on CDR3.

Tumor tissue was taken before any definitive surgery or chemotherapy was given. The CDR3 length is 16 residues. The V gene's germline CDR1 is SGDLS and CDR2 YYNGEE. V was pared by 1 base and J by 7 bases, with 8 bases of the junction left unmatched. The specimen was tumor tissue. This receptor was obtained from a human donor with high-grade serous ovarian cancer. The V call is TRBV9, the J call TRBJ2-1, with 10 bases aligning to TRBD2. CDR3 nucleotide sequence: TGTGCCAGCAGCGTACTAGCGGGAGCCCTGGGGAATGAGCAGTTCTTC. The encoded protein is CASSVLAGALGNEQFF. The complete variable domain, with remaining parts taken from reference TRBV9 and TRBJ2-1, reads DSGVTQTPKHLITATGQRVTLRCSPRSGDLSVYWYQQSLDQGLQFLIQYYNGEERAKGNILERFSAQQFPDLHSELNLSSLELGDSALYFCASSVLAGALGNEQFFGPGTRLTVL.